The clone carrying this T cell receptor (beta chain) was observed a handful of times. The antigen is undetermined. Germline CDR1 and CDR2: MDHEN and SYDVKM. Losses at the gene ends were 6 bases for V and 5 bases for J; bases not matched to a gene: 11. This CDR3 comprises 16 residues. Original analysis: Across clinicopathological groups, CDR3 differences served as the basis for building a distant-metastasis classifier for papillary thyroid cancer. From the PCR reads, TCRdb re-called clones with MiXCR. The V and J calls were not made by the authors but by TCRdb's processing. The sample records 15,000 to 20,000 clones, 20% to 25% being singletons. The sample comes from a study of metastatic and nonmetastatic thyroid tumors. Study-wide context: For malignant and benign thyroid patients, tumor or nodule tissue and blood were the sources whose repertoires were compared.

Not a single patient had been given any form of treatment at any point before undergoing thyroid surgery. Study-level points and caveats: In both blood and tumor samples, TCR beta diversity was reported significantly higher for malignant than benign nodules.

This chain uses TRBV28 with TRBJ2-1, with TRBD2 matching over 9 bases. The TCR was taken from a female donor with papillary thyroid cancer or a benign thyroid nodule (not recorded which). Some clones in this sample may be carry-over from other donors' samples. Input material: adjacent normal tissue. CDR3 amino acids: CASSSILAGSNNEQFF. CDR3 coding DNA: TGTGCCAGCAGCTCAATACTAGCGGGTTCCAACAATGAGCAGTTCTTC.